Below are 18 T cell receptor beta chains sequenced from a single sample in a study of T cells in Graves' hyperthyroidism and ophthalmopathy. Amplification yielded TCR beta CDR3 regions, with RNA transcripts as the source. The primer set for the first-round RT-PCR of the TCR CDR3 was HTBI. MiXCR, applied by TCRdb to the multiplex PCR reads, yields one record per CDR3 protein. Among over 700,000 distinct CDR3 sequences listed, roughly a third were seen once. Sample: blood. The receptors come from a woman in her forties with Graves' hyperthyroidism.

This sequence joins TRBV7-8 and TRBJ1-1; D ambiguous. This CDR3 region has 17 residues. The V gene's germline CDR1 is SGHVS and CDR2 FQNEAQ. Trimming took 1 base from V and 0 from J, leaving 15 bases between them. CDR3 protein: CASSLGYRNIMNTEAFF. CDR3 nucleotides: TGTGCCAGCAGCTTAGGTTACCGGAACATCATGAACACTGAAGCTTTCTTT.

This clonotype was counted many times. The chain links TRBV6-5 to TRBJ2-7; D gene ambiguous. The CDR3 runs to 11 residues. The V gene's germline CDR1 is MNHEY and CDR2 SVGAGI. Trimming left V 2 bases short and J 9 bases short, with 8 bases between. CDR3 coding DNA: TGTGCCAGCAGTTACAAGTTTGCGCAGTACTTC. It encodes CASSYKFAQYF.

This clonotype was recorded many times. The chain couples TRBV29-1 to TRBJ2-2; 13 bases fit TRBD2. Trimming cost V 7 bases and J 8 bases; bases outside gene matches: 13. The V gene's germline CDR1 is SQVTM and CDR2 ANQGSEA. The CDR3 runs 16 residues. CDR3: CSAVTSGTSGMGELFF. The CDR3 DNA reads TGCAGCGCTGTTACTTCCGGGACTAGCGGGATGGGGGAGCTGTTTTTT.

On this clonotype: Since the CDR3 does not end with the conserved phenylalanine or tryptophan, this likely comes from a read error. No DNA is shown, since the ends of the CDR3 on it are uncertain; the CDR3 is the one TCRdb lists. CDR3 sequence: CASSLMVAGL. The rearrangement links TRBV7-8 to TRBJ2-5. The CDR3 sequence runs 10 residues, both termini included. Germline-derived CDR1 and CDR2 are SGHVS and FQNEAQ.

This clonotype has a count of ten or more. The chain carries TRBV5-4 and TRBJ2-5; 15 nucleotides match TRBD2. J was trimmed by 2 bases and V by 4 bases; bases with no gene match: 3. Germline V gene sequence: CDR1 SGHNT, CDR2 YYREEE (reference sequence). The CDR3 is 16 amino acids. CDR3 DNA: TGTGCCAGCAGCCTCGGACTAGCGGGGGGGCAAGAGACCCAGTACTTC. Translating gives CASSLGLAGGQETQYF.

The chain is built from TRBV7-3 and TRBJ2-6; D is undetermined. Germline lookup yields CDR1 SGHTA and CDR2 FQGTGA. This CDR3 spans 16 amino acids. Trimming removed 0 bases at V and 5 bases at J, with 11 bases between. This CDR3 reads CASSLTVTHWANVLTF. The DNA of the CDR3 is TGTGCCAGCAGCTTAACGGTGACTCATTGGGCCAACGTCCTGACTTTC.

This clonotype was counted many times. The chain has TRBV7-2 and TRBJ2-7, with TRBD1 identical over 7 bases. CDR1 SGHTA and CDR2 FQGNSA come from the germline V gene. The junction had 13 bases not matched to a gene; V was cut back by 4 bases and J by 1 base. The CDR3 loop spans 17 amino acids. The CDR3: CASSSTLGQAASYEQYF. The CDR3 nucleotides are TGTGCCAGCAGCTCAACCCTTGGACAGGCAGCTTCCTACGAGCAGTACTTC.

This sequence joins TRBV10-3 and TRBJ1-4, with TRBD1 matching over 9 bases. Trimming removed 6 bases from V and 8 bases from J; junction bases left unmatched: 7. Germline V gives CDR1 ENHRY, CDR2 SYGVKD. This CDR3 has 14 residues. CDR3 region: CAIRAGTGIEKLFF. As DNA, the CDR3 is TGTGCCATCAGGGCCGGGACAGGGATCGAAAAACTGTTTTTT.

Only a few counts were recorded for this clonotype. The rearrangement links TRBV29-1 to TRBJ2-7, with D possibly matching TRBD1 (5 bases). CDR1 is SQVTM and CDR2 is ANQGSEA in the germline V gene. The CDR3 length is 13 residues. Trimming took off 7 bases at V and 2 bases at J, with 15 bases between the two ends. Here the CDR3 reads CSAQVDNTYEQYF. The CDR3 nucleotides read TGCAGCGCCCAGGTGGACAACACCTACGAGCAGTACTTC.

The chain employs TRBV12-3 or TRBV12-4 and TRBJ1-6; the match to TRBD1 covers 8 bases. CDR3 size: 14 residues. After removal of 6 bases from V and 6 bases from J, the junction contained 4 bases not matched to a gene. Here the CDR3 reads CASSRQGSNSPLHF. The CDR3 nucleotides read TGTGCCAGCAGCCGACAGGGGTCTAATTCACCCCTCCACTTT.

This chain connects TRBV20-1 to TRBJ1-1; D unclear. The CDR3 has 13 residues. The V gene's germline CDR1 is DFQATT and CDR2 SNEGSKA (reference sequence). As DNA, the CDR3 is TGCAGCGCAAGGCTTTCCCCGGGCACTGAAGCTTTCTTT. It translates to CSARLSPGTEAFF.

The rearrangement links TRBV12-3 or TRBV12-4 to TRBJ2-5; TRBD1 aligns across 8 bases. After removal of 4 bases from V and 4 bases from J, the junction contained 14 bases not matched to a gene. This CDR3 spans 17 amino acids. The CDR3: CASSSDRAVRNSETQYF. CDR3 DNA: TGTGCCAGCAGTTCGGACAGGGCCGTTCGGAACTCAGAGACCCAGTACTTC.

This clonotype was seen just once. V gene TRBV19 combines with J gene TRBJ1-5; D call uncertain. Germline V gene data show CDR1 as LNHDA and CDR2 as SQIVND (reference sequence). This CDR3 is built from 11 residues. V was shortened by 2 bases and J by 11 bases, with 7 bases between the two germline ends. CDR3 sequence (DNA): TGTGCCAGTAGTATACGCAGGACCCAGCATTTT. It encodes CASSIRRTQHF.

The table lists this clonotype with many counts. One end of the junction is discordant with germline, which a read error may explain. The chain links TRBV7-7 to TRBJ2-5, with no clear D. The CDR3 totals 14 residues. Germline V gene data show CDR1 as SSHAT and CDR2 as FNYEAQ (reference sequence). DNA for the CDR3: TGTGCTAGCAGCGTAAAACCACTCGGGGAGACCCAGTACTTC. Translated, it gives CASSVKPLGETQYF.

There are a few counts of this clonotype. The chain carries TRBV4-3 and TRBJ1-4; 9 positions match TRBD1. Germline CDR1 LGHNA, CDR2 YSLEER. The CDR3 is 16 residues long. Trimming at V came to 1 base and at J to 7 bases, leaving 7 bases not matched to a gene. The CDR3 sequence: CASSQGEDRGREKLFF. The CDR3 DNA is TGCGCCAGCAGCCAAGGGGAGGACAGGGGCCGTGAAAAACTGTTTTTT.

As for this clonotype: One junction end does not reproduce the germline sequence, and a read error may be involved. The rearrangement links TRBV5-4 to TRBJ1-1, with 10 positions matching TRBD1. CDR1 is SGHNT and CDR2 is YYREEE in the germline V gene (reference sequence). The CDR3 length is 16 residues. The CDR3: CASSLAWTGGGTEASF. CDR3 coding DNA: TGTGCCAGCAGCTTGGCATGGACAGGGGGAGGCACTGAAGCTTCCTTT.

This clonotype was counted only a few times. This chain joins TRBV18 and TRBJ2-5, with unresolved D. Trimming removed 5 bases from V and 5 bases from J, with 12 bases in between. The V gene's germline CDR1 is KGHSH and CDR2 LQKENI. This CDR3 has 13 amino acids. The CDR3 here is CASSGPARETQYF. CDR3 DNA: TGTGCCAGCTCAGGTCCCGCTCGGGAGACCCAGTACTTC.

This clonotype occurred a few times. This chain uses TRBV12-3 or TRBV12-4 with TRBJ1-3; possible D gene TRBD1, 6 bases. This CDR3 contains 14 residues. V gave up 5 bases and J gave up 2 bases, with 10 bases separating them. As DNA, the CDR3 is TGTGCCAGCAGTCCCGACAGGACTGGAAACACCATATATTTT. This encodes CASSPDRTGNTIYF.